This T cell receptor (beta chain) is drawn from a study of cytotoxic CD8 clonotypes in ibrutinib-treated CLL. The V gene lost 1 base and the J gene lost 5 bases, with 11 bases spanning the gap. Germline V gives CDR1 KGHSH, CDR2 LQKENI. The CDR3 is 15 residues long. Assay used: immunoSEQ multiplex PCR; TCRdb lists only in-frame clones, some missing. This sample carries 330,000 or so clones, approximately 67% of them seen once, and the ten largest clones take under 8%. Sequencing was performed on PBMCs, taken after 36 months of ibrutinib treatment. The sequence was obtained from a human donor with chronic lymphocytic leukemia. The rearrangement links TRBV18 to TRBJ1-4, with D maybe TRBD1 (5 bases). The CDR3 sequence: CASSPHPGRNEKLFF. The CDR3 DNA follows: TGTGCCAGCTCACCACATCCGGGGCGGAATGAAAAACTGTTTTTT.